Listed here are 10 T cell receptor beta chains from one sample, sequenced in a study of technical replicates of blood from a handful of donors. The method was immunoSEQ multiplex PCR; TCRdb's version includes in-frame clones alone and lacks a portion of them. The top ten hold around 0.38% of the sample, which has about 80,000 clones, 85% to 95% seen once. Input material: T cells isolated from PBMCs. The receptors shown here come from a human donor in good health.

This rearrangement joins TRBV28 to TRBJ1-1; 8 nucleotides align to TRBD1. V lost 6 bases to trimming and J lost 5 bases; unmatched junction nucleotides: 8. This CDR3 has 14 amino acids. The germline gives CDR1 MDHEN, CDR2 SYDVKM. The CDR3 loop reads CASRGQGWETEAFF. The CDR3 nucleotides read TGTGCCAGCAGAGGACAGGGTTGGGAAACTGAAGCTTTCTTT.

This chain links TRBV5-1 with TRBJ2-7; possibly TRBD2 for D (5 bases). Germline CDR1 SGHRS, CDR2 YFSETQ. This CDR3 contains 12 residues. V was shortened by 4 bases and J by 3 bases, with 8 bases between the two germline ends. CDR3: CASSESGYEQYF. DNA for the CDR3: TGCGCCAGCAGCGAAAGCGGCTACGAGCAGTACTTC.

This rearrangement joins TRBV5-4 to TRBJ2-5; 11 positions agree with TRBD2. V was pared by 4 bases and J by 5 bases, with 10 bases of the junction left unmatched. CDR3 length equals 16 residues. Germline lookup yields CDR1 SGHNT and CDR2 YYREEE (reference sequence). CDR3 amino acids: CASSRVIAGGVETQYF. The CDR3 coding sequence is TGTGCCAGCAGCCGAGTAATAGCGGGAGGGGTTGAGACCCAGTACTTC.

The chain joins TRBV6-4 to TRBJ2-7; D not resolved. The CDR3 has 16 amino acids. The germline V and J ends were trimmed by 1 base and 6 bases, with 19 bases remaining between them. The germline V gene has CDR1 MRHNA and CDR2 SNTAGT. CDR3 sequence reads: CASSDWYRELPTEQYF. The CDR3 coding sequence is TGTGCCAGCAGTGACTGGTATCGAGAACTACCTACCGAGCAGTACTTC.

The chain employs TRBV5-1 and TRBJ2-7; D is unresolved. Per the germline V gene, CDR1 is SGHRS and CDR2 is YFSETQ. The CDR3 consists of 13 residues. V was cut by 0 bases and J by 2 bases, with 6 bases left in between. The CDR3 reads CASSLAAAYEQYF. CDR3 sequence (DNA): TGCGCCAGCAGCTTGGCCGCGGCCTACGAGCAGTACTTC.

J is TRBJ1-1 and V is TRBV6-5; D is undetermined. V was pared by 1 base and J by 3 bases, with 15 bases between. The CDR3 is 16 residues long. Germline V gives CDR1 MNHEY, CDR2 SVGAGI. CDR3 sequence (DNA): TGTGCCAGCAGTTACTGGCCCCATCTAGACTACACTGAAGCTTTCTTT. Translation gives CASSYWPHLDYTEAFF.

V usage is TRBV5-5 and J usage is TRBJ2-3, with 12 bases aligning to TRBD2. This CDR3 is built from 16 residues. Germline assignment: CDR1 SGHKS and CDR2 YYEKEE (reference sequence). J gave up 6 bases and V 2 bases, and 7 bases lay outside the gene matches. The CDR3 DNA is TGTGCCAGCAGCTTCTTACTAGCGGGAGGCTGGGATACGCAGTATTTT. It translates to CASSFLLAGGWDTQYF.

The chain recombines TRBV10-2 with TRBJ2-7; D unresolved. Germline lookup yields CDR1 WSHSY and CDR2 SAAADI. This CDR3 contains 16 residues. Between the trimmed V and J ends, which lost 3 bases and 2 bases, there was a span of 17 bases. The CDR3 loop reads CASSDYGLYGTYEQYF. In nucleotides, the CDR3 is TGCGCCAGCAGTGATTATGGTCTCTACGGTACCTACGAGCAGTACTTC.

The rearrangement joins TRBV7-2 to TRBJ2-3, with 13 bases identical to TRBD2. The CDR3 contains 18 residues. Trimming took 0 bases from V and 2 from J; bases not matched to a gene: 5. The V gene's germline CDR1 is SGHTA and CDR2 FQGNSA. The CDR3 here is CASSLAGTSGTYTDTQYF. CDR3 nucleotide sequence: TGTGCCAGCAGCTTAGCCGGGACTAGCGGGACTTACACAGATACGCAGTATTTT.

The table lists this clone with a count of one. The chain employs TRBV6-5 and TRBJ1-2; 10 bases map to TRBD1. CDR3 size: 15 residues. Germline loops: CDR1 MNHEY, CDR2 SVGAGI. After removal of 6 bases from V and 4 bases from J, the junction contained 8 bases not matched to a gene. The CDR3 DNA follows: TGTGCCAGCAGACCGAGGGACAGGGGTTTCTATGGCTACACCTTC. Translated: CASRPRDRGFYGYTF.